The TCR beta chain described here comes from a study of T cells in Graves' hyperthyroidism and ophthalmopathy. Study context: Blood from the periphery was taken at initial diagnosis, before any treatment.

This CDR3 has 14 amino acids. V lost 6 bases, J lost 4 bases, and 12 bases lay in between. Germline CDR1 and CDR2: MNHNS and SASEGT. This clonotype came up many times. RNA transcripts yielded amplified TCR beta CDR3 regions. HTBI primers were employed in a first-round RT-PCR of the TCR CDR3. MiXCR, run by TCRdb on the multiplex PCR reads, gives a single entry per CDR3 protein. The table records around 370,000 distinct CDR3 sequences, roughly 20% of them present only once. Ophthalmopathy patients had Clinical Activity Score at least 3, NOSPECS grade at least 4, duration under 3 months. Exclusion followed for patients with uncontrolled infection, other autoimmune disease, pregnancy or lactation.

This chain connects TRBV6-1 to TRBJ2-2, with D tentatively TRBD2 (6 bases). Sequences were obtained from blood. The origin of this receptor is a man younger than 35 with Graves' ophthalmopathy. CDR3: CASRREDRTGELFF. In DNA form, the CDR3 reads TGTGCCAGCAGGAGGGAGGACCGCACCGGGGAGCTGTTTTTT.